The entry that follows covers one TCR beta chain sequence. Its cognate antigen has yet to be identified. One base away there is no much larger clone; base qualities are not given. Libraries were made using the immunoSEQ multiplex PCR assay. To provide template for TCR sequencing, every sample had RNA extracted and reverse transcribed into cDNA. First-strand cDNA was synthesized with SuperScript III using a 2:1 mix of oligo-dT and random hexamers. Amplification bias was assessed with a synthetic immune receptor repertoire, and residual bias was removed computationally. Per the original workflow: Raw reads were preprocessed to remove errors, and CDR3 was defined by IMGT conventions from the conserved cysteine to phenylalanine. Clonality was computed as 1 minus the Shannon entropy, with the entropy normalized by log2 of the number of productive unique TCRs. Whether scalp clones were CD4 or CD8 was inferred by matching scalp TCRbeta sequences against CD4 and CD8 repertoires sorted from blood. TCRdb obtained this table from immuneACCESS and retained in-frame rearrangements with V and J assigned. These tables miss some clones; where compared with another copy, unresolved V genes account for less than half of the shortfall, and the remainder is unexplained. V, J and clone size were drawn from that table, and D and trimming were deduced from the DNA. This sample is represented by 95,000 to 100,000 clones; under 70% of them were singletons. About 16% of the sample comes from the top ten.

The CDR3 sequence holds 13 residues, the cysteine and phenylalanine included. Only CDR3 DNA remains: 39 bases, in frame from the first base. CDR1 and CDR2 are drawn from the germline V gene: MGHDK, SYGVNS. Deletion took 3 bases off V and 4 bases off J, with a span of 9 bases between the germline ends. These data originate in a study of CD8+ T cells in alopecia areata (dated by TCRdb to the late 2010s). In terms of the full investigation: The treated patients took part in an open-label pilot trial in which moderate-to-severe alopecia areata was treated with oral tofacitinib at 5 to 10 mg twice daily. Tofacitinib was administered for 6 to 18 months, and 6 months of follow-up off drug were then conducted to assess delayed response and recurrence. Amplification of TCRbeta CDR3 regions was done by immunoSEQ multiplex PCR using 35 Vbeta forward primers and 13 Jbeta reverse primers. Patients on tofacitinib were biopsied at baseline and after 4 and 24 weeks of treatment, and several of the patients also had a later scalp biopsy. High-throughput TCRbeta sequencing was used to examine T cell clonal expansion in alopecia areata in both the C3H/HeJ mouse model and human patients. RNA was obtained with the PAXgene miRNA kit for fixed scalp, the miRNeasy kit for PBMCs, and the RNeasy kit for mouse skin. Disease severity in treated patients was measured with the SALT score, which quantifies the percentage of affected scalp surface area. Scalp clonality was compared among normal scalp (n=4), patchy alopecia areata scalp (n=8), and alopecia totalis/universalis scalp (n=8). Scalp tissue and sorted CD4+ and CD8+ peripheral blood T cells from patchy and totalis/universalis alopecia areata patients and from healthy controls were covered by human TCRbeta sequencing.

This specimen's time point label, per the study, means: around 4 weeks on oral tofacitinib. The treatment or condition label on this specimen signifies: oral pan-JAK inhibitor, 5-10 mg twice daily. Lesional scalp punch biopsies and peripheral blood were obtained from alopecia areata patients. PBMCs were separated by density centrifugation and stained for CD3, CD4 and CD8, after which CD4+ and CD8+ T cells were sorted on a FACSAria. What the work shows at the level of the full study, not this receptor alone: Tofacitinib significantly lowered scalp clonality and the number of expanded CD8+ clones among the top 100 scalp clones. Compared with mice, TCR sequences shared between patients were less clear, possibly partly because of HLA diversity across the patient population. The treated cohort was small, with a single nonresponder, so links between baseline CD8+ expansion and response need larger studies. Many expanded lesional clones persisted in scalp and blood during tofacitinib treatment, which may partly explain relapse after stopping treatment. Scalp TCR repertoire analysis is complicated because resident alphabeta T cells in normal human skin are also sequenced, whereas mouse skin is dominated by gammadelta T cells. Compared with normal scalp, lesional scalp had higher clonality and more expanded CD8+ clones, particularly in alopecia totalis/universalis, a pattern that suggests antigenic drive.

The sample consisted of CD8+ T cells sorted from blood, taken at week 4, from a patient treated with tofacitinib. Recombination connected TRBV25-1 to TRBJ1-2; the D gene lacks a confident call. The receptor's source is a human donor with alopecia areata. The CDR3 region reads CASSDPDSYGYTF. The sequence in DNA is TGTGCCAGCAGTGACCCCGATTCCTATGGCTACACCTTC.